This is a list of T cell receptor beta chains from one sample in a study of blood T cells in healthy people across ages. TCRdb reprocessed the 5' RACE reads via MiXCR and lists one record per CDR3 protein. Here the sample spans some 1.4 million distinct CDR3 sequences, approximately 42% being singletons. The sample consisted of blood. The receptors were gathered from a woman between 18 and 29 years old in good health. CDR3s include the opening cysteine and the closing phenylalanine or tryptophan. The D gene is left open where the match is weak. For some rows the clone size is stated as once, few or many, or as a class when expanded; others skip it.

clone_size	cdr3_length	d_call	j_call	v_call	cdr3_aa	cdr3_nt
NA	12	NA	TRBJ1-1	TRBV29-1	CNAARGNTEAFF	TGCAACGCCGCCCGGGGGAACACTGAAGCTTTCTTT
once	20	NA	TRBJ1-1	TRBV5-1	CASSLFWLLYHGQSNTEAFF	TGCGCCAGCAGCTTGTTTTGGCTCCTCTATCATGGACAGTCGAACACTGAAGCTTTCTTT
few	15	NA	TRBJ2-3	TRBV20-1	CSAREFGTGSDTQYF	TGCAGTGCTAGAGAATTTGGAACGGGTTCAGATACGCAGTATTTT
few	14	NA	TRBJ1-2	TRBV7-9	CASSLAAIGYGYTF	TGTGCCAGCAGCTTAGCGGCGATTGGCTATGGCTACACCTTC
NA	14	TRBD2	TRBJ2-1	TRBV11-2	CASSLGLAGWSQFF	TGTGCCAGCAGCTTAGGGCTAGCGGGATGGTCGCAGTTCTTC
NA	16	TRBD1	TRBJ1-2	TRBV18	CASSPPGQTINYGYTF	TGTGCCAGCTCACCCCCGGGACAGACTATCAACTATGGCTACACCTTC
few	12	NA	TRBJ2-7	TRBV3-1	CASSQVATEQYF	TGTGCCAGCAGCCAAGTCGCCACTGAGCAGTACTTC
NA	16	TRBD2	TRBJ2-3	TRBV9	CASSAKRGLNTDTQYF	TGTGCCAGCAGTGCAAAGCGGGGGCTTAACACAGATACGCAGTATTTT
few	16	NA	TRBJ2-7	TRBV28	CASSLPGTIKSYEQYF	TGTGCCAGCAGTTTACCCGGAACAATTAAATCCTACGAGCAGTACTTC
few	14	TRBD1	TRBJ2-5	TRBV20-1	CSVGQGAKQETQYF	TGCAGTGTTGGACAGGGGGCAAAACAAGAGACCCAGTACTTC
NA	15	NA	TRBJ2-7	TRBV4-1	CAGSHYRGPSDEQYF	TGCGCCGGCAGCCACTACCGGGGTCCCTCCGATGAGCAGTACTTC
few	16	TRBD2	TRBJ2-5	TRBV4-2	CASSQERLAVQETQYF	TGTGCCAGCAGCCAAGAGCGCCTAGCGGTACAAGAGACCCAGTACTTC
many	16	NA	TRBJ1-6	TRBV4-1	CASSQENRLGISPLHF	TGCGCCAGCAGCCAAGAGAACAGGCTGGGGATTTCACCCCTCCACTTT
many	14	TRBD1	TRBJ1-6	TRBV12-3/TRBV12-4	CASSPGQYNSPLHF	TGTGCCAGCAGTCCGGGACAGTATAATTCACCCCTCCACTTT
NA	15	TRBD1	TRBJ2-5	TRBV6-1	CASRGQGRVWETQYF	TGTGCCAGCAGGGGACAGGGCCGGGTTTGGGAGACCCAGTACTTC
NA	14	TRBD1	TRBJ2-1	TRBV19	CASRPTGALNEQFF	TGTGCCAGTAGACCGACAGGGGCACTCAATGAGCAGTTCTTC
few	14	TRBD2	TRBJ2-2	TRBV3-1	CASSGLANTGELFF	TGTGCCAGCAGCGGACTAGCGAACACCGGGGAGCTGTTTTTT
once	18	NA	TRBJ2-6	TRBV7-9	CASSLAGGGGSGANVLTF	TGTGCCAGCAGCTTAGCAGGAGGTGGGGGCTCTGGGGCCAACGTCCTGACTTTC
few	12	NA	TRBJ2-5	TRBV29-1	CSVDGGAETQYF	TGCAGCGTTGATGGGGGGGCAGAGACCCAGTACTTC
many	12	NA	TRBJ1-1	TRBV12-3/TRBV12-4	CASSLGETEAFF	TGTGCCAGCAGTTTAGGGGAGACTGAAGCTTTCTTT